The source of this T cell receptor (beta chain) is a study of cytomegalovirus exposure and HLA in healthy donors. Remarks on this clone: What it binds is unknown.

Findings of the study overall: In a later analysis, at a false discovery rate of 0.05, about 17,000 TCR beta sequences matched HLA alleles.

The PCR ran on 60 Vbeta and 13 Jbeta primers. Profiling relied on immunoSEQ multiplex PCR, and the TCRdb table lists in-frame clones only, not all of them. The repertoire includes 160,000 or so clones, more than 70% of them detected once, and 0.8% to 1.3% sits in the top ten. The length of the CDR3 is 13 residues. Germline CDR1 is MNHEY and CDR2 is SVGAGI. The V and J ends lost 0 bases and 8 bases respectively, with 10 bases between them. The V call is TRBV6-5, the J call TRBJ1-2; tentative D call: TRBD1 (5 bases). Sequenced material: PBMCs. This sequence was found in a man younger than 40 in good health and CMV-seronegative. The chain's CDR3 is CASSYSGGEGYTF. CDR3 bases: TGTGCCAGCAGTTACTCGGGGGGTGAAGGCTACACCTTC.